This T cell receptor (beta chain) originates from a study of blood T cell repertoires in COVID-19. Clones were sequenced by immunoSEQ multiplex PCR, and TCRdb holds only the in-frame ones, with some missing. Seen here are some 190,000 clones, 82% observed once, and the top ten hold roughly 7.1%. Patients from Seattle were sampled longitudinally, starting during active infection. Source material: peripheral blood. This clonotype was obtained from a woman aged 60-75 years with COVID-19, enrolled during active disease.

DNA for the CDR3: TGTGCCAGCAGCTTACCGATAGCGGGAGAATCAGATACGCAGTATTTT. It encodes CASSLPIAGESDTQYF. V usage is TRBV7-3 and J usage is TRBJ2-3, with 9 bases lining up with TRBD2. Germline trimming cut 2 bases from V and 4 bases from J; bases unmatched to any gene: 7. Germline assignment: CDR1 SGHTA and CDR2 FQGTGA. This CDR3 comprises 16 residues.